The present TCR beta chain was sequenced within a study of T cell clonality in common variable immunodeficiency. Whole-study findings and limits: The cause of increased CVID clonality remains unclear without subpopulation sequencing. In common variable immunodeficiency, TCR beta chains reportedly carried fewer deletions and N-nucleotide insertions. Compared with healthy controls, CVID subjects showed increased TCRbeta clonality, mostly in about a third.

This clone was counted ten times or more. Its antigen remains unknown. From the germline J gene comes the end of the CDR3, since the read stops 3 residues before it. Each donor provided 5 to 8 ml of heparinized whole blood. This CDR3 spans 13 amino acids. Trimming cost V 5 bases and J 2 bases, with 10 bases left between them. Germline CDR1 SGHTA, CDR2 FQGTGA. The repertoire was sequenced with immunoSEQ multiplex PCR; TCRdb's copy has only in-frame clones and lacks some. This sample includes 50,000 to 55,000 clones with no singletons; its ten biggest clones take up about 1.8%. The sequence came from a person aged 18 to 75 in good health. The specimen was peripheral blood mononuclear cells. The chain employs TRBV7-3 and TRBJ2-7; a weak D match, TRBD1 (7 bases). CDR3 DNA (partial): TGTGCCAGCAGCGCAGGGGGGACCTACGAG. Protein: CASSAGGTYE. The CDR3 in its entirety is CASSAGGTYEQYF.